This T cell receptor beta chain was captured by sequencing in a study of T cell repertoires in cytomegalovirus infection. For the study at large: Matching HLA type and CMV infection were both indicated by public TCR beta signatures. Points from the study as a whole: CMV-specific HLA-C-restricted TCR beta clonotypes dominated the ex vivo response.

This clonotype was seen many times. Its antigen is unknown. TCRdb passed the reads through MiXCR, listing each CDR3 protein once. Of approximately 180,000 distinct CDR3 sequences in the sample, approximately 19% were seen once. The sample taken for sequencing was PBMCs. The receptor comes from a human donor in good health (CMV status not recorded). Some clones in this sample may be carry-over from other donors' samples.

The CDR3 loop is CASSLLQGEAFF. CDR3 bases: TGTGCCAGCAGTTTACTACAGGGAGAAGCTTTCTTT. This chain links TRBV28 with TRBJ1-1, with a possible D match to TRBD1 (6 bases). Between the trimmed V and J ends, which lost 2 bases and 8 bases, there was a span of 9 bases. Germline V gene lookup returns CDR1 MDHEN and CDR2 SYDVKM. The CDR3 contains 12 residues.